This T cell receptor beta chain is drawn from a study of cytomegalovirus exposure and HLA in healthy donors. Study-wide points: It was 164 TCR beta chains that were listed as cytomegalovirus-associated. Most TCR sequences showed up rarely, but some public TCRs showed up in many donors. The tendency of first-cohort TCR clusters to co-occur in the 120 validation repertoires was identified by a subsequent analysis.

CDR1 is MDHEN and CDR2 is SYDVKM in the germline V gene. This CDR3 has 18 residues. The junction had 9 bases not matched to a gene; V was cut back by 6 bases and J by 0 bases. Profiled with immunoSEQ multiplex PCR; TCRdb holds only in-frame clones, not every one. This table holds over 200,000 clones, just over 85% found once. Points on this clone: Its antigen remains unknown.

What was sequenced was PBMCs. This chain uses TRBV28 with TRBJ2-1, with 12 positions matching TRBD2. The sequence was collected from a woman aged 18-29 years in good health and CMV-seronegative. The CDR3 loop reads CASRLTSGRRYSYNEQFF. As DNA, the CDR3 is TGTGCCAGCAGGTTGACTAGCGGGAGACGATACTCCTACAATGAGCAGTTCTTC. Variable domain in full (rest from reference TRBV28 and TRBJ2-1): DVKVTQSSRYLVKRTGEKVFLECVQDMDHENMFWYRQDPGLGLRLIYFSYDVKMKEKGDIPEGYSVSREKKERFSLILESASTNQTSMYLCASRLTSGRRYSYNEQFFGPGTRLTVL.